This TCR beta chain was profiled in a study of blood T cell repertoires in COVID-19. Overall study context: T cells, B-cell-depleted T cells, or PBMCs provided the cDNA or gDNA that served as material.

Germline CDR1 is LGHNA and CDR2 is YSLEER. Trimming took off 4 bases at V and 4 bases at J, with 16 bases between the two ends. The CDR3 is 15 residues long. Per the original methods: Amplifying reference gene primers gave estimates of nucleated cell counts. Sequenced by immunoSEQ multiplex PCR; TCRdb stores in-frame clones only, minus some. Clonal size and the V and J genes are those of that table, whereas D and trimming came from the DNA. Of around 88,000 clones listed, 90% to 95% were seen once; the top ten hold about 1.8%. The sequencing sample was made of peripheral blood. The TCR sequence derives from a man aged 55 to 70 with acute or convalescent COVID-19. The gene calls are TRBV4-3 and TRBJ1-1; D perhaps matches TRBD1 (6 bases). The CDR3 region has the DNA TGCGCCAGCAGCCCCCAGCCAGGGGTAGGCACTGAAGCTTTCTTT. Protein: CASSPQPGVGTEAFF.